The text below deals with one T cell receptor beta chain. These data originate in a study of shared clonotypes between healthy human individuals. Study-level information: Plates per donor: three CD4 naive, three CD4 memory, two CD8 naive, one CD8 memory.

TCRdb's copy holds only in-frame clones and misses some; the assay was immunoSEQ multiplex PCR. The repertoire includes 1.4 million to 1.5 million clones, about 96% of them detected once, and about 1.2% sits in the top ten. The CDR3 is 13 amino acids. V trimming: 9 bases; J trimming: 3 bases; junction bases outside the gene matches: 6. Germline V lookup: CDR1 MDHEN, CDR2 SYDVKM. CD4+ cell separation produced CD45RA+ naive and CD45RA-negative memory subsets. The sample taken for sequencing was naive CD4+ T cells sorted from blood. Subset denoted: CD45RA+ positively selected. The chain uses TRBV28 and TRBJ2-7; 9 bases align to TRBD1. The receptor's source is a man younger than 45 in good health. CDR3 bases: TGTGCCAGTTGCCCGGGACAGGGCTACGAGCAGTACTTC. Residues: CASCPGQGYEQYF. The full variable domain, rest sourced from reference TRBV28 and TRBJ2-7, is DVKVTQSSRYLVKRTGEKVFLECVQDMDHENMFWYRQDPGLGLRLIYFSYDVKMKEKGDIPEGYSVSREKKERFSLILESASTNQTSMYLCASCPGQGYEQYFGPGTRLTVT.